The 3 T cell receptor beta chains below come from one sample, sequenced in a study of T-cell reconstitution after alpha-beta-depleted transplantation in children. Preparation of the TCRbeta library was carried out with unique molecular identifiers. One entry per CDR3 protein results from TCRdb running MiXCR on the PCR reads. Here the sample spans about 6,000 distinct CDR3 sequences, about a sixth being singletons. The sample in question was PBMCs, mostly from graft donor cells, obtained 60 days after TCRalphabeta/CD19-depleted stem cell transplant. These receptors were taken from a male patient aged 10 to 17 who had a stem cell transplant for acute myeloid leukemia, so the T cells may come from the graft donor.

This rearrangement joins TRBV6-2 or TRBV6-3 to TRBJ2-3; 10 bases fit TRBD1. V lost 2 bases and J lost 3; bases outside the gene matches: 5. The germline V gene has CDR1 MNHEY and CDR2 SVGEGT. This CDR3 is built from 16 residues. The CDR3 loop reads CASSYPTGGWTDTQYF. In nucleotides, the CDR3 is TGTGCCAGCAGTTACCCGACAGGGGGCTGGACAGATACGCAGTATTTT.

The CDR3 reads CASSFGSPLYGYTF. The CDR3 DNA sequence: TGTGCCAGCAGCTTTGGGTCGCCTTTATATGGCTACACCTTC. This chain links TRBV7-3 with TRBJ1-2; D is undetermined. Germline loops: CDR1 SGHTA, CDR2 FQGTGA. The V and J ends lost 3 bases and 5 bases respectively, with 13 bases between them. This CDR3 is 14 amino acids long.

There are a few counts of this clonotype. CDR3: CASSIGAPGQGYEQYF. The CDR3 nucleotides are TGTGCCAGTAGTATAGGAGCCCCTGGACAGGGTTACGAGCAGTACTTC. The chain joins TRBV19 to TRBJ2-7; TRBD1 matches at 8 bases. V trimming: 1 base; J trimming: 4 bases; junction bases outside the gene matches: 9. This CDR3 comprises 16 residues. Germline V CDR1 and CDR2: LNHDA, SQIVND (reference sequence).